The present T cell receptor (beta chain) was sequenced within a study of T cells after yellow fever vaccination. On the study more broadly: Some fractions had low cell numbers, and these were prepared with SMART-Seq v4 Ultra Low Input.

The CDR3 sequence is 15 residues long. The junction had 10 bases not matched to a gene; V was cut back by 4 bases and J by 8 bases. Making TCR cDNA involved 5'RACE template switching, which added UMIs and a universal primer site. TCRdb ran MiXCR on the 5' RACE reads and lists one entry per CDR3 protein. Of around 300,000 distinct CDR3 sequences detected, 10% to 15% appear once; the ten largest clones hold around 0.55%. Study-wide findings and caveats: Clonotypes shared by both compartments, CD4 and CD8, made up a small share. In FACS-sorted repertoires, abundant clonotypes from the bulk population could appear as contaminants.

This clonotype showed up just a few times. Its target is not known. Material: CD4+ T cells sorted from PBMCs, obtained 45 days after the yellow fever booster vaccination. The chain is built from TRBV12-3 or TRBV12-4 and TRBJ2-1, with 8 bases fitting TRBD2. The TCR was taken from a man aged 25 to 45 who received the YFV17D yellow fever vaccine. CDR3 coding DNA: TGTGCCAGCAGTTCCGGGACTAGAATTGACTATGAGCAGTTCTTC. Translating it yields CASSSGTRIDYEQFF.